This T cell receptor beta chain was recorded in a study of Tregs in tolerant kidney transplant recipients. Germline V CDR1 and CDR2: LNHDA, SQIVND (reference sequence). CDR3 size: 13 residues. The ends were cut back, 2 bases at V and 5 bases at J, with 9 bases in the middle. Sequencing was performed with immunoSEQ multiplex PCR; in TCRdb, only in-frame clones are kept and a portion is missing. The repertoire holds about 21,000 clones, with over 70% as singletons. Recipients received nonmyeloablative bone marrow transplants from related graft donors, with transient mixed chimerism. Thawed PBMCs were FACS-sorted into unstimulated CD4+CD25+CD127- regulatory T cells, CD4+CD25- non-regulatory cells, CD4 and CD8 cells. Overall study results and limits: Donor-specific Treg expansion exceeded global Treg expansion in tolerant patients, suggesting antigen drive.

This clone came up a few times. The antigen remains unidentified. The sample consisted of CD8+ T cells from blood (PBMCs), taken 6 months after the transplant. This sequence was found in a human patient who received a combined kidney and bone marrow transplant. Some T cells may trace back to the graft donor. The V and J genes are TRBV19 and TRBJ1-2, with a possible D match to TRBD1 (5 bases). CDR3 nucleotide sequence: TGTGCCAGTAGTATATCGGGGGTGTATGGCTACACCTTC. This translates into CASSISGVYGYTF.